The present entry profiles one TCR beta chain with its context. The antigen remains unidentified. This sample was included in a study of T-cell memory formation after mild COVID-19. Study as a whole: There were largely donor-specific TCR clusters. General observations from the study: For contracting clones, CD4+ ones sat mainly in CM and EM, CD8+ in EMRA. Certain responding clones were present in pre-infection memory, suggesting participation of cross-reactive memory.

The ends lost 1 base at V and 1 base at J; junction bases unmatched: 9. Germline-derived CDR1 and CDR2 are SEHNR and FQNEAQ (reference sequence). The CDR3 has 17 amino acids. MiXCR was run by TCRdb on the 5' RACE reads, yielding one entry per CDR3 protein. The table shows hundreds of thousands of distinct CDR3 sequences, with around 17% occurring only once. The V and J genes are TRBV7-9 and TRBJ1-1; 7 bases line up with TRBD1. This clonotype originated in a man aged 18 to 30 who had mild COVID-19 (a few samples of this study predate the infection). Cell type and time point are not known. Sequenced input: PBMCs or a T cell subset sorted from them (not recorded which). CDR3 nucleotide sequence: TGTGCCAGCAGCTTAGTGGAAGGGACAGCTGGGAACACTGAAGCTTTCTTT. Translated, it gives CASSLVEGTAGNTEAFF.